Below, one T cell receptor beta chain is given with its context. The table came from immunoSEQ multiplex PCR; TCRdb's copy has only in-frame clones and leaves some out. Counted here are over 30,000 clones, over 75% occurring once; the ten biggest clones make up 26%. This CDR3 contains 13 residues. Trimming removed 0 bases from V and 10 bases from J, with 7 bases in between. In germline, CDR1 is SGHAT, CDR2 FQDESV (reference sequence). This sample stems from a study of T cell responses to AZD1222 COVID-19 vaccine. The sequences come from peripheral blood, collected 28 days after the second dose of the MenACWY control vaccine. The chain uses TRBV11-1 and TRBJ1-6; no clear D. This clonotype was sampled from an adult who received the MenACWY meningococcal vaccine as a control. This chain's CDR3 is CASSLAARSPLHF. CDR3 DNA: TGTGCCAGCAGCTTAGCGGCCAGATCACCCCTCCACTTT.